Here is one T cell receptor beta chain with its context. The record originates from a study of PD-L1 blockade in urothelial cancer. The time point is: pretreatment peripheral blood. Assay used: immunoSEQ multiplex PCR; TCRdb lists only in-frame clones, some missing. This sample has approximately 52,000 clones, with over 75% found just once. The sequences come from PBMCs, collected around atezolizumab (anti-PD-L1) treatment. This TCR derives from a man between 65 and 85 years old with urothelial cancer.

The CDR3 bases are TGTGCCAGCAGATTACAGGGGCAAGGCTATGGCTACACCTTC. Translating it yields CASRLQGQGYGYTF. The chain carries TRBV5-6 and TRBJ1-2; 7 nucleotides align to TRBD1. J gave up 4 bases and V 5 bases, and 8 bases lay outside the gene matches. The germline V gene has CDR1 SGHDT and CDR2 YYEEEE. This CDR3 has 14 amino acids. Full variable domain (rest looked up from reference TRBV5-6 and TRBJ1-2): DAGVTQSPTHLIKTRGQQVTLRCSPKSGHDTVSWYQQALGQGPQFIFQYYEEEERQRGNFPDRFSGHQFPNYSSELNVNALLLGDSALYLCASRLQGQGYGYTFGSGTRLTVV.